A single sample is the source of the 21 T cell receptor beta chains below, sequenced in a study of regulatory T cells in long-lasting Graves disease. Arm-PCR of CDR3 regions and iRepertoire HTBI primers were used to build TCR beta libraries. TCRdb itself ran the multiplex PCR reads through MiXCR, one entry per CDR3 protein. Of approximately 540,000 distinct CDR3 sequences in the sample, around 13% were seen once. Time point denoted: newly diagnosed GD, antithyroid drugs for less than 3 months. PBMC RNA was the source of the TCR library. The sample was also reused in another study, on T cells in Graves' hyperthyroidism and ophthalmopathy.

The input for sequencing was peripheral blood mononuclear cells (PBMCs), taken at new diagnosis, from a patient treated with antithyroid drugs. The source is a woman in her twenties or thirties with Graves disease.

This clonotype was recorded many times. The CDR3 DNA reads as TGTGCCAGTAGTACCCCCCGAATTTCCGGGACCGCTTATGGCTACACCTTC. Protein sequence: CASSTPRISGTAYGYTF. The J gene is TRBJ1-2, the V gene TRBV19; a weak D match, TRBD1 (5 bases). V was cut by 4 bases and J by 5 bases, with 23 bases left in between. From germline, CDR1 is LNHDA and CDR2 SQIVND (reference sequence). This CDR3 contains 17 residues.

This clonotype was recorded a few times. The rearrangement joins TRBV27 to TRBJ1-1; 9 bases map to TRBD1. J gave up 4 bases and V 5 bases, and 5 bases lay outside the gene matches. CDR1 is MNHEY and CDR2 is SMNVEV in the germline V gene (reference sequence). The CDR3 is made up of 14 amino acids. CDR3 bases: TGTGCCAGCAGTGTCCGACAGGGGGGCACTGAAGCTTTCTTT. This encodes CASSVRQGGTEAFF.

This clonotype was detected many times. The V gene is TRBV2, the J gene TRBJ1-6; TRBD1 is a possible D gene (5 bases). Trimming removed 4 bases at V and 6 bases at J, with 13 bases between. The CDR3 is made up of 15 amino acids. Germline V CDR1 and CDR2: SNHLY, FYNNEI. Written as DNA, the CDR3 is TGTGCCAGCAGTGGAGAGGGACCGTCTAATTCACCCCTCCACTTT. Translated, it gives CASSGEGPSNSPLHF.

In this sample, this clonotype turned up many times. This rearrangement joins TRBV28 to TRBJ1-1, with D tentatively TRBD1 (6 bases). The germline gives CDR1 MDHEN, CDR2 SYDVKM. This CDR3 region has 13 residues. V lost 6 bases to trimming and J lost 7 bases, with 15 bases between them. The CDR3 nucleotides read TGTGCCAGCAGCCCTGACAGGAGGGGTGAAGCTTTCTTT. Its protein product is CASSPDRRGEAFF.

This clonotype appeared many times. CDR3 in DNA: TGTGCCAGCAGGGGGACAGGAAGGAACTATGGCTACACCTTC. It is translated as CASRGTGRNYGYTF. The gene calls are TRBV6-1 and TRBJ1-2; 8 nucleotides line up with TRBD1. After removal of 6 bases from V and 2 bases from J, the junction contained 5 bases not matched to a gene. The CDR3 runs to 14 residues. Per the germline V gene, CDR1 is MNHNS and CDR2 is SASEGT.

This clonotype was seen more than once but under ten times. Written as DNA, the CDR3 is TGTGCCAGCAGCCAAGATCCAGGGACGGTCTCCTACGAGCAGTACTTC. Encoded protein: CASSQDPGTVSYEQYF. The V call is TRBV14, the J call TRBJ2-7; possibly TRBD1 or TRBD2 for D (5 bases each). CDR1 SGHDN and CDR2 FVKESK come from the germline V gene. The V end was cut by 0 bases, the J end by 0 bases, with 12 bases between. This CDR3 comprises 16 residues.

This clonotype was counted at least ten times. The genes are TRBV19 and TRBJ1-2; D is unclear. The CDR3 spans 15 residues. Trimming pared 5 bases from V and 8 bases from J, leaving 21 bases between. From germline, CDR1 is LNHDA and CDR2 SQIVND (reference sequence). In DNA form, the CDR3 reads TGTGCCAGTAGTGCGGAGAAACCCCTCTTACGCGGCTACACCTTC. Translating gives CASSAEKPLLRGYTF.

This clonotype showed up many times. The genes are TRBV18 and TRBJ2-7; D possibly uses TRBD1 or TRBD2 (5 bases each). This CDR3 spans 13 amino acids. The V and J ends lost 4 bases and 3 bases respectively, with 10 bases between them. Germline V gene lookup returns CDR1 KGHSH and CDR2 LQKENI. CDR3 region: CASSLGPIYEQYF. The CDR3 nucleotides read TGTGCCAGCTCACTGGGACCGATCTACGAGCAGTACTTC.

This clonotype was counted only a few times. The V and J genes are TRBV18 and TRBJ2-3; 7 bases are shared with TRBD1. The CDR3 extends over 17 amino acids. In germline, CDR1 is KGHSH, CDR2 LQKENI. V lost 3 bases and J lost 2; bases outside the gene matches: 11. CDR3 coding DNA: TGTGCCAGCTCACCGCTGCCGGGACAGCAAAACACAGATACGCAGTATTTT. Its translation: CASSPLPGQQNTDTQYF.

This clonotype was seen at least ten times. This chain connects TRBV30 to TRBJ1-5, with a weak D call TRBD1 (6 bases). CDR1 and CDR2 (germline): GTSNPN, SVGIG (reference sequence). The CDR3 is made up of 15 amino acids. Trimming took off 5 bases at V and 6 bases at J, with 20 bases between the two ends. CDR3 residues: CAWSLGSTGTQPQHF. CDR3 DNA sequence: TGTGCCTGGTCTTTGGGCTCGACAGGTACTCAGCCCCAGCATTTT.

This clonotype was detected many times. This chain uses TRBV6-5 with TRBJ2-2; 7 bases are shared with TRBD2. Germline CDR1 reads MNHEY; CDR2 reads SVGAGI. CDR3 length: 15 amino acids. V was pared by 0 bases and J by 6 bases, with 4 bases of the junction left unmatched. The CDR3 sequence: CASSYSEAGAGELFF. Written as DNA, the CDR3 is TGTGCCAGCAGTTACTCAGAGGCGGGGGCCGGGGAGCTGTTTTTT.

The V gene is TRBV30, the J gene TRBJ2-7, with D tentatively TRBD2 (5 bases). Germline CDR1 reads GTSNPN; CDR2 reads SVGIG (reference sequence). Trimming cost V 0 bases and J 4 bases, with 13 bases left between them. The CDR3 is 14 amino acids. The CDR3 region has the DNA TGTGCCTGGAGTGTAATAAGTCGAGGGTACGAGCAGTACTTC. Translation: CAWSVISRGYEQYF.

In its sample, this clonotype was seen many times. V gene TRBV28 combines with J gene TRBJ2-7; TRBD1 aligns across 10 bases. CDR1 is MDHEN, CDR2 SYDVKM, per germline. The CDR3 is 15 residues long. J gave up 3 bases and V 5 bases, and 7 bases lay outside the gene matches. The CDR3 DNA is TGTGCCAGCAGTCCCTCAGGGACAGGGGACTACGAGCAGTACTTC. This encodes CASSPSGTGDYEQYF.

The chain couples TRBV7-2 to TRBJ2-7; tentatively, D is TRBD2 (6 bases). This CDR3 region has 15 residues. Trimming cost V 4 bases and J 3 bases, with 16 bases left between them. Germline CDR1 and CDR2: SGHTA and FQGNSA. CDR3 residues: CASSWGLEGGYEQYF. CDR3 DNA: TGTGCCAGCAGCTGGGGTCTCGAGGGAGGCTACGAGCAGTACTTC.

The chain links TRBV18 to TRBJ1-3, with D tentatively TRBD1 (6 bases). Germline V CDR1 and CDR2: KGHSH, LQKENI. The CDR3 has 19 amino acids. Trimming took off 0 bases at V and 2 bases at J, with 20 bases between the two ends. The DNA of the CDR3 is TGTGCCAGCTCACCACCGAAGAGAACGCCGGGGGACACTGGAAACACCATATATTTT. Protein: CASSPPKRTPGDTGNTIYF.

The DNA of the CDR3 is TGTGCCAGCAGTTTCGGAGGGAGCTCCTACAATGAGCAGTACTTC. It yields the protein CASSFGGSSYNEQYF. This chain joins TRBV28 and TRBJ2-7, with a weak D call TRBD2 (6 bases). V lost 3 bases, J lost 7 bases, and 19 bases lay in between. CDR1 is MDHEN and CDR2 is SYDVKM in the germline V gene. The length of the CDR3 is 15 residues.

This clonotype was seen repeatedly, ten times or more. The junction does not match germline at one end; this may be a read error. This chain connects TRBV5-1 to TRBJ2-6, with 10 bases identical to TRBD1. The CDR3 runs 17 residues. Germline-derived CDR1 and CDR2 are SGHRS and YFSETQ. The CDR3 loop is CASSWTGGSSGANVLTF. In DNA, the CDR3 is TGCGCCAGCAGCTGGACAGGGGGAAGCTCTGGCGCCAACGTCCTGACTTTC. Combining the CDR3 with reference TRBV5-1 and TRBJ2-6 gives the whole variable domain KAGVTQTPRYLIKTRGQQVTLSCSPISGHRSVSWYQQTPGQGLQFLFEYFSETQRNKGNFPGRFSGRQFSNSRSEMNVSTLELGDSALYLCASSWTGGSSGANVLTFGAGSRLTVL.

In this sample, this clonotype turned up many times. The V and J genes are TRBV20-1 and TRBJ2-7; 8 bases agree with TRBD2. Unmatched junction bases numbered 8, after V lost 0 bases and J lost 4 bases. CDR3 length equals 15 residues. Germline V lookup: CDR1 DFQATT, CDR2 SNEGSKA (reference sequence). The CDR3 DNA sequence: TGCAGTGCTAGAGAGATTGAGACTAGCGAGTACGAGCAGTACTTC. Translated, it gives CSAREIETSEYEQYF.

This clonotype was seen repeatedly, ten times or more. This chain links TRBV18 with TRBJ2-5; D not resolved. Trimming removed 4 bases at V and 7 bases at J, with 10 bases between. The CDR3 is 12 amino acids. The V gene's germline CDR1 is KGHSH and CDR2 LQKENI. The CDR3 loop reads CASSRTPGTQYF. The CDR3 region has the DNA TGTGCCAGCTCACGTACACCGGGGACCCAGTACTTC.

J is TRBJ1-2 and V is TRBV19; D gene ambiguous. V was pared by 2 bases and J by 6 bases, with 4 bases between. CDR1 LNHDA and CDR2 SQIVND come from the germline V gene (reference sequence). This CDR3 has 11 amino acids. This CDR3 is CASSIFDGYTF. Here the CDR3 DNA reads TGTGCCAGTAGTATATTCGATGGCTACACCTTC.

This clonotype was seen just once. A much larger clone lies a single base off, so this may be a read error. The final CDR3 position lacks the conserved phenylalanine or tryptophan, pointing to a likely read error. This rearrangement joins TRBV11-2 to TRBJ2-6, with D tentatively TRBD2 (6 bases). V was cut by 6 bases and J by 4 bases, with 16 bases left in between. The CDR3 length is 16 residues. Looked up from germline, CDR1 is SGHAT and CDR2 is FQNNGV. CDR3 nucleotide sequence: TGTGCCAGCAGGACCCTCGGGGGTTCCGGGGCCAACGTCCTGACTCTC. It specifies CASRTLGGSGANVLTL.